These 27 T cell receptor beta chains originate from one sample sequenced in a study of cytomegalovirus exposure and HLA in healthy donors. Researchers ran the PCR with 60 Vbeta and 13 Jbeta primers. Using immunoSEQ multiplex PCR, the repertoire was profiled, and TCRdb retains in-frame clones only, with some absent. The table has approximately 80,000 clones, approximately 72% seen once. Material: PBMCs. Receptors originate from a woman aged 40 to 49 in good health and CMV-seropositive.

This clone was found a few times. The V gene is TRBV19, the J gene TRBJ2-2; TRBD1 might be the D (5 bases). Trimming shortened V by 5 bases and J by 5 bases, and 9 bases separated the two germline ends. Germline V gene lookup returns CDR1 LNHDA and CDR2 SQIVND (reference sequence). The CDR3 consists of 13 residues. The CDR3 reads CASSGHFTGELFF. The CDR3 nucleotides read TGTGCCAGTAGTGGACACTTTACCGGGGAGCTGTTTTTT.

This chain links TRBV6-5 with TRBJ1-2; 8 nucleotides align to TRBD1. Germline trimming cut 4 bases from V and 8 bases from J; bases unmatched to any gene: 12. The CDR3 is made up of 15 amino acids. Germline CDR1 and CDR2: MNHEY and SVGAGI. The CDR3 reads CASSSTTTGARGYTF. DNA of the CDR3: TGTGCCAGCAGTTCCACAACGACAGGGGCACGGGGCTACACCTTC.

The CDR3 DNA follows: TGTGCCAGCAGTCAGGGACTAGCCAATGAGCAGTTCTTC. This codes for CASSQGLANEQFF. This chain joins TRBV7-8 and TRBJ2-1; 9 positions agree with TRBD2. The CDR3 sequence is 13 residues long. V was pared by 6 bases and J by 6 bases, with 3 bases of the junction left unmatched. From germline, CDR1 is SGHVS and CDR2 FQNEAQ. The whole variable domain, remainder taken from reference TRBV7-8 and TRBJ2-1, is GAGVSQSPRYKVAKRGQDVALRCDPISGHVSLFWYQQALGQGPEFLTYFQNEAQLDKSGLPSDRFFAERPEGSVSTLKIQRTQQEDSAVYLCASSQGLANEQFFGPGTRLTVL.

The chain couples TRBV7-8 to TRBJ2-7, with D perhaps given as TRBD1 or TRBD2 (5 bases each). Germline-derived CDR1 and CDR2 are SGHVS and FQNEAQ. The CDR3 is 17 amino acids. V dropped 5 bases and J dropped 2 bases, with 22 bases sitting between them. The CDR3 nucleotides are TGTGCCAGCAGCCTAGGGGTCGATCGTGGGAGCCCCTACGAGCAGTACTTC. This gives the protein CASSLGVDRGSPYEQYF.

The V and J genes are TRBV7-9 and TRBJ1-2; D perhaps matches TRBD1 (5 bases). With 6 bases removed from V and 1 base from J, the gap between germline ends came to 15 bases. The germline V gene encodes CDR1 SEHNR and CDR2 FQNEAQ (reference sequence). The length of the CDR3 is 15 residues. The CDR3 region is CASSYGVGGNYGYTF. In DNA, the CDR3 is TGTGCCAGCAGTTACGGGGTGGGGGGTAACTATGGCTACACCTTC. Full variable domain (rest looked up from reference TRBV7-9 and TRBJ1-2): DTGVSQNPRHKITKRGQNVTFRCDPISEHNRLYWYRQTLGQGPEFLTYFQNEAQLEKSRLLSDRFSAERPKGSFSTLEIQRTEQGDSAMYLCASSYGVGGNYGYTFGSGTRLTVV.

V gene TRBV10-3 combines with J gene TRBJ1-1; 10 bases line up with TRBD1. V trimming: 10 bases; J trimming: 2 bases; junction bases outside the gene matches: 13. Looked up from germline, CDR1 is ENHRY and CDR2 is SYGVKD. This CDR3 is 16 amino acids long. This CDR3 reads CASKPGTGVGNTEAFF. In DNA, the CDR3 is TGTGCCAGCAAGCCCGGGACAGGGGTGGGAAACACTGAAGCTTTCTTT.

The rearrangement joins TRBV18 to TRBJ2-7; D ambiguous. The CDR3 extends over 13 amino acids. The germline gives CDR1 KGHSH, CDR2 LQKENI. Trimming took off 1 base at V and 5 bases at J, with 9 bases between the two ends. CDR3 nucleotides: TGTGCCAGCTCACCACTAGGCGGCGACGAGCAGTACTTC. Amino acid sequence: CASSPLGGDEQYF.

The rearrangement uses TRBV28 and TRBJ1-5; TRBD1 agrees at 10 bases. Germline V CDR1 and CDR2: MDHEN, SYDVKM. There are 14 residues in the CDR3. The J segment lost 9 bases and the V segment lost 6 bases, leaving 8 bases of the junction unmatched. For the CDR3, the DNA is TGTGCCAGCAGGGGGGACAGGGGAGAGGGGCCCCAGCATTTT. Translation gives CASRGDRGEGPQHF. Full variable domain (outside the CDR3, taken from reference TRBV28 and TRBJ1-5): DVKVTQSSRYLVKRTGEKVFLECVQDMDHENMFWYRQDPGLGLRLIYFSYDVKMKEKGDIPEGYSVSREKKERFSLILESASTNQTSMYLCASRGDRGEGPQHFGDGTRLSIL.

The genes are TRBV5-6 and TRBJ1-1, with TRBD1 as a possible D gene (5 bases). Germline CDR1 and CDR2: SGHDT and YYEEEE. The CDR3 extends over 14 amino acids. V lost 3 bases and J lost 5, with 14 bases in between. CDR3 sequence reads: CASSSDSEGTEAFF. The CDR3 DNA is TGTGCCAGCAGCTCTGACAGTGAAGGGACTGAAGCTTTCTTT.

The rearrangement joins TRBV5-1 to TRBJ2-3, with TRBD2 matching 8 bases. The germline CDR1 and CDR2 sequences are SGHRS and YFSETQ. V dropped 2 bases and J dropped 0; count of bases not matched to a gene: 2. The CDR3 consists of 15 residues. The CDR3: CASSLAGASTDTQYF. The CDR3 bases are TGCGCCAGCAGCTTAGCGGGAGCTAGCACAGATACGCAGTATTTT.

The rearrangement links TRBV5-1 to TRBJ1-1; TRBD1 might be the D (5 bases). Looked up from germline, CDR1 is SGHRS and CDR2 is YFSETQ. V shed 1 base and J shed 5 bases, with 12 bases lying between them. This CDR3 comprises 14 residues. The CDR3 loop is CASSLSGGGTEAFF. The CDR3 DNA follows: TGCGCCAGCAGCTTGTCGGGCGGGGGAACTGAAGCTTTCTTT.

This clone was seen once. This sequence joins TRBV7-8 and TRBJ2-1, with 10 positions matching TRBD2. The CDR3 is made up of 18 amino acids. Germline loops: CDR1 SGHVS, CDR2 FQNEAQ. Unmatched junction bases numbered 9, after V lost 1 base and J lost 3 bases. The CDR3 nucleotides are TGTGCCAGCAGCTTAGTGTTGGGTAGCGGGGGGTTCTACAATGAGCAGTTCTTC. This codes for CASSLVLGSGGFYNEQFF.

The chain is built from TRBV6-1 and TRBJ1-1; 9 bases are shared with TRBD1. The germline V gene has CDR1 MNHNS and CDR2 SASEGT. V dropped 8 bases and J dropped 11; count of bases not matched to a gene: 9. CDR3 length: 12 residues. CDR3 in amino acids: CASSWDRAYAFF. DNA of the CDR3: TGTGCCAGCTCATGGGACAGGGCTTACGCTTTCTTT.

This chain links TRBV5-4 with TRBJ2-1; 10 nucleotides agree with TRBD1. The V gene end was trimmed by 2 bases and the J gene end by 0 bases; junction bases not matched to a gene: 11. Germline V gene data show CDR1 as SGHNT and CDR2 as YYREEE (reference sequence). The CDR3 is made up of 19 amino acids. Here the CDR3 DNA reads TGTGCCAGCAGCTTAACCAAGGGACAGGGGATACTCTCCTACAATGAGCAGTTCTTC. Its translation: CASSLTKGQGILSYNEQFF.

The chain combines TRBV30 with TRBJ1-3; D not certain. Germline CDR1 GTSNPN, CDR2 SVGIG (reference sequence). The V and J ends lost 8 bases and 2 bases respectively, with 13 bases between them. The CDR3 extends over 13 amino acids. The chain's CDR3 is CALRWGAGNTIYF. DNA of the CDR3: TGTGCCCTCCGTTGGGGAGCTGGAAACACCATATATTTT.

In its sample, this clone was seen once. The chain recombines TRBV18 with TRBJ2-1; unclear D gene. V lost 4 bases and J 7 bases, leaving 8 bases between the germline ends. The CDR3 is made up of 12 amino acids. Germline values: CDR1 KGHSH, CDR2 LQKENI. Here the CDR3 DNA reads TGTGCCAGCTCACTATCCGGGAATGAGCAGTTCTTC. This codes for CASSLSGNEQFF. The full variable domain, rest sourced from reference TRBV18 and TRBJ2-1, is NAGVMQNPRHLVRRRGQEARLRCSPMKGHSHVYWYRQLPEEGLKFMVYLQKENIIDESGMPKERFSAEFPKEGPSILRIQQVVRGDSAAYFCASSLSGNEQFFGPGTRLTVL.

The V call is TRBV5-1, the J call TRBJ1-1; 9 positions agree with TRBD1. Germline V gene lookup returns CDR1 SGHRS and CDR2 YFSETQ. This CDR3 has 16 residues. With V trimmed by 0 bases and J by 1 base, 4 bases remained unmatched. CDR3 sequence reads: CASSLAGDRANTEAFF. CDR3 DNA sequence: TGCGCCAGCAGCTTGGCAGGGGACAGGGCGAACACTGAAGCTTTCTTT. Complete variable domain (other parts from reference TRBV5-1 and TRBJ1-1): KAGVTQTPRYLIKTRGQQVTLSCSPISGHRSVSWYQQTPGQGLQFLFEYFSETQRNKGNFPGRFSGRQFSNSRSEMNVSTLELGDSALYLCASSLAGDRANTEAFFGQGTRLTVV.

The genes are TRBV7-9 and TRBJ1-1; D gene uncertain. The CDR3 spans 13 residues. CDR1 SEHNR and CDR2 FQNEAQ come from the germline V gene (reference sequence). The V and J ends lost 1 base and 4 bases respectively, with 7 bases between them. This CDR3 is CASSLEGGTEAFF. The CDR3 DNA reads TGTGCCAGCAGCTTAGAGGGAGGCACTGAAGCTTTCTTT. Looking up the rest from reference TRBV7-9 and TRBJ1-1 gives the full variable domain: DTGVSQNPRHKITKRGQNVTFRCDPISEHNRLYWYRQTLGQGPEFLTYFQNEAQLEKSRLLSDRFSAERPKGSFSTLEIQRTEQGDSAMYLCASSLEGGTEAFFGQGTRLTVV.

The V call is TRBV30, the J call TRBJ2-1; possible D gene TRBD1, 6 bases. V was trimmed by 5 bases and J by 6 bases, leaving 14 bases between them. The germline gives CDR1 GTSNPN, CDR2 SVGIG (reference sequence). The CDR3 runs to 13 residues. The CDR3 coding sequence is TGTGCCTGGCGATTACCACAGGGCAATGAGCAGTTCTTC. Its protein product is CAWRLPQGNEQFF.

This clone has a single count. The chain employs TRBV29-1 and TRBJ2-5, with 9 bases lining up with TRBD1. The closer fit of TRBJ2-7 to the DNA end suggests the J call may be wrong. CDR3 length: 12 amino acids. CDR1 and CDR2 from the germline V gene are SQVTM and ANQGSEA. The CDR3 loop is CSAGTGSYEQYF. The CDR3 nucleotides read TGCAGCGCCGGGACAGGGAGCTACGAGCAGTACTTC.

The chain combines TRBV19 with TRBJ1-2; 7 nucleotides agree with TRBD1. The CDR3 spans 14 residues. The V gene end was trimmed by 7 bases and the J gene end by 2 bases; junction bases not matched to a gene: 7. CDR1 is LNHDA, CDR2 SQIVND, per germline (reference sequence). The CDR3 DNA reads as TGTGCCAGTAACGAACAGGGGCACAACTATGGCTACACCTTC. It yields the protein CASNEQGHNYGYTF.

The CDR3 sequence is CASSSTGGYEQYF. CDR3 sequence (DNA): TGTGCCAGCAGTTCGACGGGGGGCTACGAGCAGTACTTC. The chain links TRBV27 to TRBJ2-7; 7 bases agree with TRBD2. The CDR3 is made up of 13 amino acids. With 4 bases clipped from V and 3 bases from J, the junction kept 3 bases outside the gene matches. Per germline, CDR1 MNHEY and CDR2 SMNVEV (reference sequence).

The J gene is TRBJ1-2, the V gene TRBV11-2, with D unresolved. The CDR3 is made up of 14 amino acids. The V end was cut by 5 bases, the J end by 0 bases, with 10 bases between. In germline, CDR1 is SGHAT, CDR2 FQNNGV. The CDR3 region has the DNA TGTGCCAGCAGCCAACTGATAACTAACTATGGCTACACCTTC. Translated, it gives CASSQLITNYGYTF.

This chain uses TRBV5-1 with TRBJ1-2, with 8 bases that match TRBD1. The CDR3 consists of 14 residues. With 4 bases clipped from V and 0 bases from J, the junction kept 2 bases outside the gene matches. CDR1 SGHRS and CDR2 YFSETQ come from the germline V gene. CDR3 protein: CASSPDRANYGYTF. CDR3 sequence (DNA): TGCGCCAGCAGCCCGGACAGGGCTAACTATGGCTACACCTTC.

The table lists this clone with a count of one. The rearrangement links TRBV5-1 to TRBJ2-2; 9 bases line up with TRBD1. CDR3 length equals 17 residues. CDR1 is SGHRS, CDR2 YFSETQ, per germline. The J segment lost 4 bases and the V segment lost 5 bases, leaving 12 bases of the junction unmatched. The CDR3 DNA is TGCGCCAGCAGACTTTACCCGGGACAGGGTATCACCGGGGAGCTGTTTTTT. Its translation is CASRLYPGQGITGELFF.

This chain uses TRBV19 with TRBJ1-2, with 7 bases aligning to TRBD1. The junction had 7 bases not matched to a gene; V was cut back by 4 bases and J by 5 bases. The CDR3 sequence is 14 residues long. The germline V gene has CDR1 LNHDA and CDR2 SQIVND (reference sequence). The CDR3 spells CASSTFGQAYGYTF. As DNA, the CDR3 is TGTGCCAGTAGTACCTTTGGACAGGCGTATGGCTACACCTTC.

This rearrangement joins TRBV6-1 to TRBJ2-7; possible D gene TRBD2, 6 bases. The CDR3 is 14 residues long. The germline CDR1 and CDR2 sequences are MNHNS and SASEGT. Trimming took off 7 bases at V and 6 bases at J, with 19 bases between the two ends. In DNA, the CDR3 is TGTGCCAGCAACCTACGAGGAGGGGCTCCCGAGCAGTACTTC. Protein product: CASNLRGGAPEQYF.